This T cell receptor beta chain was captured in a study of cytomegalovirus exposure and HLA in healthy donors. Overall study context: Out of roughly 200 million T cells, an earlier analysis found around 110 million unique TCR beta sequences in total. Within an early data release were about 80 million unique TCRs drawn from HLA-typed donors.

The CDR3 is 12 amino acids. Germline V gene sequence: CDR1 WSHSY, CDR2 SAAADI. J lost 10 bases, V lost 8 bases, and 9 bases had no gene match. Study-wide results and limits: The presence/absence work took it that sequencing depth was about the same across donors. V- and J-gene trimming of TCR beta was linked (in a later analysis) to a missense DCLRE1C variant.

Both 60 Vbeta primers and 13 Jbeta primers went into the PCR. Clones were read by immunoSEQ multiplex PCR, and TCRdb kept only the in-frame ones, dropping some. The sample records under 300,000 clones, 75% to 85% being singletons. Concerning this clone: Its cognate antigen is unknown.

This chain uses TRBV10-2 with TRBJ2-7; 9 bases are a match to TRBD1. This clonotype was sampled from a woman aged 60-75 years in good health and CMV-seropositive. The specimen sequenced was PBMCs. CDR3 DNA sequence: TGCGCCAGCCAGGGACAGGGTAGTGAACAGTACTTC. Its translation: CASQGQGSEQYF.